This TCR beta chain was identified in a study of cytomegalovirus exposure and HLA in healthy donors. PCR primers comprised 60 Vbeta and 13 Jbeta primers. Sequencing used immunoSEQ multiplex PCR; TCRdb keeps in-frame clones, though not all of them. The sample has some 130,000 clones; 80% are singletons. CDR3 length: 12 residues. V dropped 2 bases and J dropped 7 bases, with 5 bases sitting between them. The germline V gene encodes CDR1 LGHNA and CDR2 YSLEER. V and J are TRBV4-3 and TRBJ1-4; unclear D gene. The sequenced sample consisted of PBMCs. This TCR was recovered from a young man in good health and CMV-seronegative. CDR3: CASSQPGEKLFF. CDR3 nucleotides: TGCGCCAGCAGCCAACCCGGTGAAAAACTGTTTTTT.